Listed below are T cell receptor beta chains from one sample, sequenced in a study of blood T cell repertoires in COVID-19. The protocol was immunoSEQ multiplex PCR, while the TCRdb copy is restricted to in-frame clones and leaves out a portion. The data hold roughly 62,000 clones, with around 87% observed a single time. Source material: peripheral blood. The receptors were sampled from a man aged 70 or older with acute or convalescent COVID-19. CDR3s include the opening cysteine and the closing phenylalanine or tryptophan. A D gene is named only where the DNA matches it firmly. Clone size, where shown, is once, few, many, or a class for clones that have expanded.

V	J	D	size	CDR3	DNA
TRBV7-9	TRBJ2-1	TRBD2	NA	CASTYTRGSGVNYNEQFF	TGTGCCAGCACCTACACTCGGGGGAGCGGGGTCAACTACAATGAGCAGTTCTTC
TRBV9	TRBJ2-7	TRBD1	NA	CASSPTTGAVHEQYF	TGTGCCAGCAGCCCTACGACAGGGGCAGTTCACGAGCAGTACTTC
TRBV7-7	TRBJ2-7	TRBD2	NA	CASSPTLAGPYEQYF	TGTGCTAGCAGCCCTACACTAGCGGGACCCTACGAGCAGTACTTC
TRBV5-1	TRBJ1-4	NA	NA	CASSLETGLNEKLFF	TGCGCCAGCAGCTTGGAGACAGGTCTCAATGAAAAACTGTTTTTT
TRBV20-1	TRBJ2-1	NA	NA	CSASGRTYNEQFF	TGCAGTGCTAGTGGCAGAACCTACAATGAGCAGTTCTTC
TRBV6-5	TRBJ2-7	NA	NA	CASSYLREQYF	TGTGCCAGCAGTTACCTGAGGGAGCAGTACTTC
TRBV11-1	TRBJ2-7	TRBD2	NA	CASSPQLADLGYKQYF	TGTGCCAGCAGCCCGCAACTAGCGGACCTAGGTTACAAGCAGTACTTC
TRBV11-3	TRBJ1-1	NA	NA	CASSLGRGSNTEAFF	TGTGCCAGCAGCTTAGGGAGGGGCTCTAACACTGAAGCTTTCTTT
TRBV5-1	TRBJ1-4	NA	NA	CASSLEFMGAANEKLFF	TGCGCCAGCAGCTTGGAATTTATGGGGGCGGCTAATGAAAAACTGTTTTTT
TRBV19	TRBJ1-2	TRBD1	NA	CASSWEQGANGYTF	TGTGCCAGTAGTTGGGAACAGGGGGCGAATGGCTACACCTTC
TRBV6-2/TRBV6-3	TRBJ1-5	NA	NA	CASSYGRNSNQPQHF	TGTGCCAGCAGTTACGGCAGAAATAGCAATCAGCCCCAGCATTTT
TRBV28	TRBJ1-2	TRBD1	NA	CASSQGDYGYTF	TGTGCCAGCAGTCAGGGGGACTATGGCTACACCTTC
TRBV25-1	TRBJ1-1	NA	NA	CASSERYTEAFF	TGTGCCAGCAGTGAGCGATACACTGAAGCTTTCTTT
TRBV24-1	TRBJ2-1	TRBD1	NA	CATRGQGLIEQFF	TGTGCCACCAGAGGACAGGGTTTGATTGAGCAGTTCTTC
TRBV3-1/TRBV3-2	TRBJ2-7	TRBD2	NA	CASSLRTSGLNYEQYF	TGTGCCAGCAGCCTTAGAACTAGCGGACTAAACTACGAGCAGTACTTC
TRBV25-1	TRBJ1-5	NA	NA	CASSWGGQPQHF	TGTGCCAGCAGCTGGGGGGGACAGCCCCAGCATTTT
TRBV12-5	TRBJ2-5	NA	NA	CASGPQRGTQYF	TGTGCTAGTGGGCCACAAAGGGGGACCCAGTACTTC
TRBV20-1	TRBJ2-2	NA	once	CSTGSSRLFF	TGCAGTACGGGAAGTTCTCGGCTGTTTTTT
TRBV5-4	TRBJ2-7	TRBD2	once	CASSSRLAGVDEQYF	TGTGCCAGCAGCTCCAGACTAGCGGGGGTTGATGAGCAGTACTTC
TRBV13	TRBJ1-2	NA	NA	CASSLGQRNYGYTF	TGTGCCAGCAGCTTAGGCCAGCGCAACTATGGCTACACCTTC
TRBV2	TRBJ1-6	NA	NA	CASRGQPSPLHF	TGTGCCAGCAGAGGACAGCCTTCACCCCTCCACTTT
TRBV5-1	TRBJ2-7	TRBD2	NA	CASSLVAGTSEQYF	TGCGCCAGCAGCTTGGTAGCGGGCACCTCCGAGCAGTACTTC
TRBV7-9	TRBJ1-2	NA	NA	CASSLGGYYGYTF	TGTGCCAGCAGCTTGGGCGGGTACTATGGCTACACCTTC
TRBV2	TRBJ2-4	NA	once	CASRARVTKNIQYF	TGTGCTAGCAGAGCCAGGGTAACCAAAAACATTCAGTACTTC
TRBV6-2/TRBV6-3	TRBJ1-2	NA	NA	CASSTLSLGGYGYTF	TGTGCCAGCAGTACTCTCTCGTTAGGAGGCTATGGCTACACCTTC
TRBV7-8	TRBJ2-7	NA	NA	CASSFTGSSEQYF	TGTGCCAGCAGCTTCACAGGGTCTAGCGAGCAGTACTTC
TRBV6-1	TRBJ1-3	NA	once	CASSEVAGSGNTIYF	TGTGCCAGCAGTGAAGTTGCGGGATCAGGAAACACCATATATTTT
TRBV29-1	TRBJ2-1	TRBD2	NA	CSVDLRGVYNEQFF	TGCAGCGTTGACTTGCGGGGGGTTTACAATGAGCAGTTCTTC
TRBV27	TRBJ1-1	NA	NA	CASSPRGTGNTEAFF	TGTGCCAGCAGTCCCCGGGGGACGGGGAACACTGAAGCTTTCTTT
TRBV6-5	TRBJ1-2	NA	NA	CASSYAGATYGYTF	TGTGCCAGCAGTTACGCGGGGGCTACCTATGGCTACACCTTC
TRBV6-1	TRBJ2-7	NA	NA	CASSELKGAYEQYF	TGTGCCAGCAGTGAACTCAAGGGGGCCTACGAGCAGTACTTC
TRBV12-5	TRBJ2-1	NA	NA	CASGIGLVSYNEQFF	TGTGCTAGTGGTATAGGACTCGTTTCCTACAATGAGCAGTTCTTC
TRBV19	TRBJ2-5	TRBD2	NA	CASSIGLAGVETQYF	TGTGCCAGTAGTATAGGACTAGCGGGGGTAGAGACCCAGTACTTC
TRBV5-1	TRBJ2-7	TRBD1	NA	CASSLGGQGDEQYF	TGCGCCAGCAGCTTGGGGGGACAGGGGGACGAGCAGTACTTC
TRBV5-4	TRBJ2-5	TRBD1	NA	CASSPDRGPYQETQYF	TGTGCCAGCAGCCCGGACAGGGGACCGTACCAAGAGACCCAGTACTTC
TRBV6-1	TRBJ1-2	NA	NA	CASSEALLEGYTF	TGTGCCAGCAGTGAAGCGCTTCTTGAGGGCTACACCTTC
TRBV20-1	TRBJ2-1	TRBD2	NA	CSASSRLSGGRSSYNEQFF	TGCAGTGCTAGTTCGCGGCTCAGCGGGGGTCGGAGCTCCTACAATGAGCAGTTCTTC
TRBV12-3/TRBV12-4	TRBJ1-2	TRBD1	few	CASSSGQGGGYTF	TGTGCCAGCAGTTCAGGACAGGGAGGTGGCTACACCTTC
TRBV10-2	TRBJ2-1	NA	NA	CASSDYDAGSYNEQFF	TGCGCCAGCAGTGACTACGATGCGGGCTCCTACAATGAGCAGTTCTTC